This T cell receptor beta chain was retrieved from a study of blood T cell repertoires in COVID-19 (dated by TCRdb to 2020 to 2022). Describing the broader study: Collaborator samples came from the United States, Italy and Spain and covered acute and convalescent phases of COVID-19. The material from the prospective study consisted of cDNA or gDNA derived from T cells, B-cell-depleted T cells, or PBMCs. Deeply sampled blood TCRbeta repertoires from subjects exposed to, actively infected with, or recovered from COVID-19 were included in the dataset. A freely available public database, intended as a resource for researchers studying the immune response to SARS-CoV-2, is where the repertoires were released. Samples came from the ongoing ImmuneRACE study (first 160 participants) plus 1,254 subjects from 6 global collaborators. Nearly every sample came with metadata listing a de-identified subject ID, COVID-19 status, age in years and sex. Where available, HLA class I and class II types were obtained from metadata supplied by the sample provider rather than from assay-based typing.

TCRbeta CDR3 regions were amplified from genomic DNA by means of the immunoSEQ Assay, a bias-controlled multiplex PCR. Concerning the study's data processing: The number of nucleated cells in each sample was estimated by amplification of reference gene primers within the assay. To quantify the absolute abundance of each unique TCRbeta CDR3 rearrangement, sequence reads were collapsed and filtered. For each sample, productive Simpson clonality was calculated as the square root of Simpson's diversity index across productive rearrangements. The table was pulled from immuneACCESS by TCRdb, which kept in-frame rearrangements only. Such tables lose some clones; where checked, under half of the loss comes from unresolved V genes, and the rest has no known cause. D and trimming come from the DNA, and the V and J calls and clone size come from that table. The sample table holds some 70,000 clones, of which approximately 84% were seen once. The top ten hold roughly 15% of the sample.

At one collaborating source in Seattle, patients were enrolled during active infection and were followed longitudinally through the course of disease. The collaborating institutions used their own protocols to collect whole blood in K2EDTA tubes. For TCRbeta analysis, collaborator samples were shipped as frozen whole blood, as isolated PBMCs, or as DNA extracted from either sample type. Comment on this clone: It has no known antigen specificity. Qualities for individual bases were not recorded, and no much larger clone is one base off.

Overall study results and their limits: The amount of clinical and demographic metadata varied by source and participant and was provided uncurated.

Specimen: peripheral blood. This TCR was recovered from a man between 45 and 60 years old with COVID-19, enrolled during active disease.

The base sequence is TGTGCCAGCAGTTGGGGACAGGTCTCTGGCTACACCTTC. It specifies CASSWGQVSGYTF. This receptor chain uses TRBV6-2 or TRBV6-3 and TRBJ1-2; TRBD1 fits 8 bases in the junction. From the germline V gene, CDR1 is MNHEY and CDR2 is SVGEGT. V is pruned by 4 bases and J by 7 bases, leaving 5 bases of the junction without a gene match. From cysteine to phenylalanine, the CDR3 is 13 amino acids long. Just CDR3 DNA is preserved here, 39 bases in frame from base 1.